This entry features one T cell receptor beta chain sequence. Germline V gives CDR1 KGHSH, CDR2 LQKENI. This CDR3 spans 14 amino acids. V shed 6 bases, J shed 0 bases, and the junction held 4 bases outside the gene matches. Original analysis: Reference gene primer amplification yielded estimated nucleated cell counts. Repertoires were generated with immunoSEQ multiplex PCR, while TCRdb's copy carries only in-frame clones and drops some. That table gives V, J and clone size, and the DNA gave D and trimming. Among around 20,000 clones listed, around 90% were seen once. This record comes from a study of blood T cell repertoires in COVID-19. Turning to the study itself: Collection of acute and convalescent COVID-19 samples took place in the United States, Italy and Spain.

The J gene is TRBJ1-1, the V gene TRBV18, with 7 bases lining up with TRBD1. Source material: peripheral blood. The clonotype originates from a human donor in a cohort sampled during active COVID-19. The CDR3 DNA sequence: TGTGCCAGCTCCCAGGACAGGATGAACACTGAAGCTTTCTTT. This sequence encodes CASSQDRMNTEAFF.